This TCR beta chain stems from a study of blood T cell repertoires in COVID-19. V shed 1 base and J 1 base; nucleotides not matched to a gene: 5. This CDR3 contains 16 residues. Germline-derived CDR1 and CDR2 are SGHDN and FVKESK. The protocol was immunoSEQ multiplex PCR, while the TCRdb copy is restricted to in-frame clones and leaves out a portion. In the table there are over 60,000 clones, 80% to 90% of which are singletons. The sequence was collected from a man in his 70s with active or convalescent COVID-19. V gene TRBV14 combines with J gene TRBJ2-7, with 9 bases aligning to TRBD2. Sequencing was done on a sample of peripheral blood. CDR3 in DNA: TGTGCCAGCAGCCAAGCGGCTAGCGGGAATTCCTACGAGCAGTACTTC. Translation gives CASSQAASGNSYEQYF. The whole variable domain, filled in from reference TRBV14 and TRBJ2-7, reads EAGVTQFPSHSVIEKGQTVTLRCDPISGHDNLYWYRRVMGKEIKFLLHFVKESKQDESGMPNNRFLAERTGGTYSTLKVQPAELEDSGVYFCASSQAASGNSYEQYFGPGTRLTVT.